Listed below are T cell receptor beta chains from one sample, sequenced in a study of identical twins. Each CDR3 protein is one row after TCRdb ran MiXCR on the 5' RACE reads. The sample carries around 1.7 million distinct CDR3 sequences, around 29% recorded once. Sequenced sample: cord blood. These receptors all stem from a newborn girl in good health. CDR3s include the opening cysteine and the closing phenylalanine or tryptophan. The order of the fields is clone size, D gene, J gene, V gene, CDR3 DNA, CDR3 protein. The D gene is left open where the match is weak. Clone size, where shown, is once, few, many, or a class for clones that have expanded.

-	TRBD1	TRBJ1-6	TRBV3-1	TGTGCCAGCAGCGCCCGGACAGGGGTATATTCACCCCTCCACTTT	CASSARTGVYSPLHF
few	-	TRBJ1-2	TRBV20-1	TGCAGTGCTAGAGAGGTGGAGTTTAACTATGGCTACACCTTC	CSAREVEFNYGYTF
-	-	TRBJ2-1	TRBV27	TGTGCCAGCAGTCCTATGGGGCCGAGCTCCTACGAGCAGTTCTTC	CASSPMGPSSYEQFF
few	TRBD2	TRBJ2-1	TRBV20-1	TGCAGTGCTAGTTCTAGCGGGAGGGCCGATGAGCAGTTCTTC	CSASSSGRADEQFF
many	TRBD2	TRBJ2-3	TRBV12-3/TRBV12-4	TGTGCCAGCAGTTTCACTAGCGGGAGAGATACGCAGTATTTT	CASSFTSGRDTQYF
-	-	TRBJ2-7	TRBV4-1	TGCGCCAGCAGCTTTCGATCAGGGGTCCACGAGCAGTACTTC	CASSFRSGVHEQYF
-	-	TRBJ1-5	TRBV4-2	TGTGCCAGCAGCCAGGGGGACCAGGGTTTGGGCAATCAGCCCCAGCATTTT	CASSQGDQGLGNQPQHF
-	-	TRBJ2-3	TRBV5-1	TGCGCCAGCAGCTTTAGGCAGAAAATCACAGATACGCAGTATTTT	CASSFRQKITDTQYF
few	TRBD1	TRBJ1-6	TRBV28	TGTGCCAGCAGTTTCGGGGACAGGGGGGGTTCACCCCTCCACTTT	CASSFGDRGGSPLHF
-	-	TRBJ1-1	TRBV5-1	TGCGCCAGCAGTGTGAAAGCTTTCTTT	CASSVKAFF
-	-	TRBJ2-7	TRBV7-2	TGTGCCAGCAGCTTGAAGAGCTCCTACAATGAGCAGTACTTC	CASSLKSSYNEQYF
-	-	TRBJ1-6	TRBV20-1	TGCAGTGCCCGGATGGGACTGAATTCACCCCTCCACTTT	CSARMGLNSPLHF
many	TRBD1	TRBJ2-1	TRBV24-1	TGTGCCACCAGTACGACAGGGAGCTCCTACAATGAGCAGTTCTTC	CATSTTGSSYNEQFF
few	-	TRBJ2-3	TRBV2	TGTGCCAGCAGTGAAATGGGGGACTGCACAGATACGCAGTATTTT	CASSEMGDCTDTQYF
-	-	TRBJ2-7	TRBV3-1	TGTGCCAGCAGCCAGCGCCTTACAGAGCAGTACTTC	CASSQRLTEQYF
-	TRBD1	TRBJ1-5	TRBV12-3/TRBV12-4	TGTGCCAGCAGTCATCGGACAGGGAGGGGCAATCAGCCCCAGCATTTT	CASSHRTGRGNQPQHF
-	TRBD2	TRBJ2-7	TRBV12-3/TRBV12-4	TGTGCCAGCAGTTTATATAGCGGGAGTGCCTACGAGCAGTACTTC	CASSLYSGSAYEQYF
once	-	TRBJ2-1	TRBV5-1	TGCGCCAGCAGCCCCTCGGTTGAGCAGTTCTTC	CASSPSVEQFF
many	-	TRBJ2-3	TRBV24-1	TGTGCCACCAGTGATTCCACTAGATTGTCAGATACGCAGTATTTT	CATSDSTRLSDTQYF
-	-	TRBJ1-2	TRBV2	TGTGCCAGAAGGAGGTACTCTAACTATGGCTACACCTTC	CARRRYSNYGYTF
-	-	TRBJ2-3	TRBV30	TGTGCCTGGAGTGTACATTCCACAGATACGCAGTATTTT	CAWSVHSTDTQYF
-	TRBD1	TRBJ1-5	TRBV7-2	TGTGCCAGCAGCTTCTCCGGGACAGGGCTAAATCAGCCCCAGCATTTT	CASSFSGTGLNQPQHF
few	TRBD1	TRBJ1-4	TRBV6-1	TGTGCCAGCAGATGGACAGGGGAAAAACTGTTTTTT	CASRWTGEKLFF
-	-	TRBJ2-7	TRBV7-2	TGTGCCAGCTCCTTAAAGTCGGGAGTCGAGCAGTACTTC	CASSLKSGVEQYF
few	TRBD2	TRBJ2-3	TRBV5-1	TGCGCCAGCAGCTTGGAACTAGCGGGGGGGACAGGGACAGATACGCAGTATTTT	CASSLELAGGTGTDTQYF
few	-	TRBJ2-1	TRBV4-1	TGCGCCAGCAGCCAAGAAAGAACTCCTATCCCATACAATGAGCAGTTCTTC	CASSQERTPIPYNEQFF
few	-	TRBJ1-4	TRBV28	TGTGCCAGCAGTTTCTTAGATGAAAAACTGTTTTTT	CASSFLDEKLFF
few	-	TRBJ2-7	TRBV4-1	TGCGCCAGCAGCCGATCAACCGGGACACCCTACGAGCAGTACTTC	CASSRSTGTPYEQYF